This entry lists 28 T cell receptor beta chains sequenced from one sample in a study of shared clonotypes between healthy human individuals (dated by TCRdb to the early 2020s). The library was obtained by the immunoSEQ multiplex PCR assay. TCRdb stores this immuneACCESS table with in-frame sequences only. Part of the clones is absent; in the studies checked, under half of the shortfall reflects unresolved V genes, and no reason is known for the rest. The sample data list approximately 620,000 clones, and 95% to 98% of these were observed just once. The leading ten clones occupy about 0.06% of the sample. The sequencing sample was made of naive CD4+ T cells sorted from blood. This specimen's cell subset or site label, interpreted: CD45RA+ positively selected. The receptors here all came from a woman in her thirties in good health.

V usage is TRBV30 and J usage is TRBJ2-1, with a tentative D call TRBD1 (6 bases). Germline CDR1 and CDR2: GTSNPN and SVGIG (reference sequence). Trimming pared 2 bases from V and 0 bases from J, leaving 8 bases between. This CDR3 has 14 residues. The CDR3 DNA follows: TGTGCCTGGAGTAGACAGGCCTCCTACAATGAGCAGTTCTTC. Its translation: CAWSRQASYNEQFF.

The chain is built from TRBV25-1 and TRBJ1-6; D remains unclear. Germline loops: CDR1 MGHDK, CDR2 SYGVNS. Trimming pared 8 bases from V and 13 bases from J, leaving 21 bases between. This CDR3 has 14 residues. The CDR3 loop reads CASSHVGNNLPLHF. In DNA, the CDR3 is TGTGCCAGCTCCCACGTAGGGAACAACCTTCCCCTCCACTTT.

The J gene is TRBJ2-7, the V gene TRBV5-5; D gene uncertain. The ends were cut back, 0 bases at V and 1 base at J, with 11 bases in the middle. The germline V gene encodes CDR1 SGHKS and CDR2 YYEKEE (reference sequence). The CDR3 length is 15 residues. CDR3 residues: CASSLGVERSYEQYF. The DNA for the CDR3 is TGTGCCAGCAGCTTGGGAGTTGAGAGATCCTACGAGCAGTACTTC.

The rearrangement uses TRBV30 and TRBJ1-5; the match to TRBD1 covers 8 bases. The CDR3 runs 17 residues. Germline CDR1 GTSNPN, CDR2 SVGIG (reference sequence). The junction had 15 bases not matched to a gene; V was cut back by 3 bases and J by 5 bases. The CDR3: CAWSTNSTGTGHQPQHF. The DNA for the CDR3 is TGTGCCTGGAGCACAAACTCGACCGGGACAGGTCATCAGCCCCAGCATTTT.

The chain uses TRBV7-9 and TRBJ1-1; D call uncertain. Germline CDR1 SEHNR, CDR2 FQNEAQ (reference sequence). The CDR3 is 13 residues long. Trimming left V 3 bases short and J 1 base short, with 6 bases between. The CDR3 region is CASSFDGNTEAFF. DNA of the CDR3: TGTGCCAGCAGCTTTGACGGGAACACTGAAGCTTTCTTT.

A single count supports this clone. The chain carries TRBV10-3 and TRBJ2-2; 7 nucleotides line up with TRBD1. Unmatched junction bases numbered 9, after V lost 11 bases and J lost 3 bases. The CDR3 has 14 residues. The germline V gene has CDR1 ENHRY and CDR2 SYGVKD. This CDR3 reads CAVAGTEDTGELFF. As DNA, the CDR3 is TGTGCCGTCGCCGGGACAGAAGACACCGGGGAGCTGTTTTTT.

This clone came up a few times. The rearrangement joins TRBV5-4 to TRBJ1-3; D unclear. Germline lookup yields CDR1 SGHNT and CDR2 YYREEE (reference sequence). The CDR3 length is 14 residues. Trimming cost V 2 bases and J 7 bases, with 13 bases left between them. Written as DNA, the CDR3 is TGTGCCAGCAGCTTACGAGACATTTCTAACACCATATATTTT. Protein product: CASSLRDISNTIYF.

The rearrangement uses TRBV10-3 and TRBJ2-7; 9 bases are shared with TRBD1. The CDR3 is made up of 15 amino acids. Germline CDR1 and CDR2: ENHRY and SYGVKD. Trimming at V came to 4 bases and at J to 1 base, leaving 5 bases not matched to a gene. DNA for the CDR3: TGTGCCATCAGTGGGAGGGACAGGGAGTCCTACGAGCAGTACTTC. Protein product: CAISGRDRESYEQYF.

The genes are TRBV11-2 and TRBJ2-7, with D hard to call. V shed 0 bases and J shed 3 bases, with 9 bases lying between them. This CDR3 comprises 14 residues. CDR1 and CDR2 from the germline V gene are SGHAT and FQNNGV. CDR3 loop: CASSLERQYYEQYF. CDR3 bases: TGTGCCAGCAGCTTAGAGCGGCAGTACTACGAGCAGTACTTC.

The chain uses TRBV5-1 and TRBJ2-7, with no clear D. CDR1 is SGHRS, CDR2 YFSETQ, per germline. Trimming shortened V by 4 bases and J by 5 bases, and 10 bases separated the two germline ends. The length of the CDR3 is 12 residues. The CDR3 DNA sequence: TGCGCCAGCAGCCACCTTGGGGACGAGCAGTACTTC. The encoded protein is CASSHLGDEQYF.

The chain uses TRBV18 and TRBJ2-5; 7 positions match TRBD2. The CDR3 spans 14 residues. Trimming cost V 5 bases and J 8 bases; bases outside gene matches: 11. In germline, CDR1 is KGHSH, CDR2 LQKENI. The CDR3 nucleotides read TGTGCCAGCTCAGGGCTAGCGGTTCTTAACACCCAGTACTTC. Protein: CASSGLAVLNTQYF.

In this sample, this clone turned up once. In the same sample, other DNA sequences code for this CDR3. This sequence joins TRBV5-1 and TRBJ1-3, with TRBD1 matching over 7 bases. V was pared by 0 bases and J by 7 bases, with 1 base of the junction left unmatched. Germline CDR1 is SGHRS and CDR2 is YFSETQ. CDR3 size: 13 residues. CDR3 DNA sequence: TGCGCCAGCAGCTTGGGACAGGGCAACACCATATATTTT. Its translation: CASSLGQGNTIYF. The entire variable domain, with the rest obtained from reference TRBV5-1 and TRBJ1-3, is as follows: KAGVTQTPRYLIKTRGQQVTLSCSPISGHRSVSWYQQTPGQGLQFLFEYFSETQRNKGNFPGRFSGRQFSNSRSEMNVSTLELGDSALYLCASSLGQGNTIYFGEGSWLTVV.

The rearrangement joins TRBV11-2 to TRBJ1-1, with 10 bases lining up with TRBD1. With V trimmed by 4 bases and J by 1 base, 6 bases remained unmatched. The CDR3 extends over 16 amino acids. Looked up from germline, CDR1 is SGHAT and CDR2 is FQNNGV. The CDR3 region has the DNA TGTGCCAGCAGCTCGGGACAGGGGATTAGGAACACTGAAGCTTTCTTT. Protein: CASSSGQGIRNTEAFF.

This chain links TRBV11-2 with TRBJ2-5; 10 nucleotides line up with TRBD2. The CDR3 runs to 16 residues. J lost 1 base, V lost 4 bases, and 6 bases had no gene match. Looked up from germline, CDR1 is SGHAT and CDR2 is FQNNGV. This CDR3 reads CASSSNLAGVQETQYF. In nucleotides, the CDR3 is TGTGCCAGCAGCTCCAACCTAGCGGGAGTCCAAGAGACCCAGTACTTC.

The J gene is TRBJ2-1, the V gene TRBV4-1; 11 bases are shared with TRBD2. Germline V gene sequence: CDR1 MGHRA, CDR2 YSYEKL. Trimming took 4 bases from V and 7 from J; bases not matched to a gene: 9. The CDR3 loop spans 16 amino acids. The CDR3 DNA reads as TGCGCCAGCAGCCGGACAACTAGCGGGAGTCAGAATGAGCAGTTCTTC. This sequence encodes CASSRTTSGSQNEQFF.

V and J are TRBV18 and TRBJ1-5, with D perhaps TRBD1 (6 bases). Trimming pared 2 bases from V and 7 bases from J, leaving 24 bases between. Per germline, CDR1 KGHSH and CDR2 LQKENI. This CDR3 spans 18 amino acids. CDR3: CASSPNTGTGPLTQPQHF. The CDR3 coding sequence is TGTGCCAGCTCACCAAACACCGGAACAGGGCCTTTGACCCAGCCCCAGCATTTT.

V and J are TRBV7-8 and TRBJ1-5; perhaps TRBD1 as D (5 bases). V lost 1 base and J 4 bases, leaving 8 bases between the germline ends. The V gene's germline CDR1 is SGHVS and CDR2 FQNEAQ. There are 14 residues in the CDR3. This chain's CDR3 is CASSLGGLNQPQHF. Written as DNA, the CDR3 is TGTGCCAGCAGCTTAGGGGGACTTAATCAGCCCCAGCATTTT. The full variable domain, its missing parts supplied by reference TRBV7-8 and TRBJ1-5, is GAGVSQSPRYKVAKRGQDVALRCDPISGHVSLFWYQQALGQGPEFLTYFQNEAQLDKSGLPSDRFFAERPEGSVSTLKIQRTQQEDSAVYLCASSLGGLNQPQHFGDGTRLSIL.

This sequence joins TRBV28 and TRBJ2-7; 9 positions agree with TRBD2. The CDR3 spans 11 residues. Germline V gives CDR1 MDHEN, CDR2 SYDVKM. The CDR3 nucleotides read TGTGGTAGCGGGAGTCCACACGAGCAGTACTTC. This sequence encodes CGSGSPHEQYF.

The V and J genes are TRBV5-5 and TRBJ1-5; 12 nucleotides line up with TRBD1. The CDR3 sequence is 20 residues long. V lost 4 bases, J lost 0 bases, and 14 bases stayed unmatched. Germline lookup yields CDR1 SGHKS and CDR2 YYEKEE (reference sequence). CDR3 sequence: CASSLRDRGPRPNSNQPQHF. The CDR3 nucleotides are TGTGCCAGCAGCCTCCGGGACAGGGGGCCTCGCCCCAATAGCAATCAGCCCCAGCATTTT.

The genes are TRBV6-1 and TRBJ2-5, with D possibly matching TRBD2 (6 bases). CDR3 size: 14 residues. Germline loops: CDR1 MNHNS, CDR2 SASEGT. V lost 4 bases, J lost 1 base, and 10 bases lay in between. For the CDR3, the DNA is TGTGCCAGCAGTGTAGGCGGGACCCAAGAGACCCAGTACTTC. This codes for CASSVGGTQETQYF.

The count of this clone is one. Other nucleotide sequences from this sample produce the same CDR3. The chain uses TRBV10-3 and TRBJ1-2; TRBD1 might be the D (5 bases). CDR1 ENHRY and CDR2 SYGVKD come from the germline V gene. The CDR3 totals 14 residues. With 6 bases removed from V and 2 bases from J, the gap between germline ends came to 13 bases. The CDR3 DNA sequence: TGTGCCATCAGGGGGACGGGCGGCAACTATGGCTACACCTTC. It codes for CAIRGTGGNYGYTF.

The chain carries TRBV11-2 and TRBJ2-3; the match to TRBD2 covers 8 bases. V was clipped by 4 bases and J by 3 bases; unmatched bases: 6. CDR1 SGHAT and CDR2 FQNNGV come from the germline V gene. The CDR3 length is 15 residues. The CDR3 sequence is CASSSGSGRTDTQYF. The CDR3 DNA is TGTGCCAGCAGCTCCGGAAGCGGGAGAACAGATACGCAGTATTTT. The full variable domain, completed using reference TRBV11-2 and TRBJ2-3, is EAGVAQSPRYKIIEKRQSVAFWCNPISGHATLYWYQQILGQGPKLLIQFQNNGVVDDSQLPKDRFSAERLKGVDSTLKIQPAKLEDSAVYLCASSSGSGRTDTQYFGPGTRLTVL.

This chain links TRBV10-3 with TRBJ1-1; 10 bases agree with TRBD1. The CDR3 covers 15 residues. The ends lost 4 bases at V and 2 bases at J; junction bases unmatched: 4. The germline CDR1 and CDR2 sequences are ENHRY and SYGVKD. Written as DNA, the CDR3 is TGTGCCATCAGTGGAGGGGACAGGGGAAACACTGAAGCTTTCTTT. This gives the protein CAISGGDRGNTEAFF.

The chain couples TRBV28 to TRBJ2-7, with D possibly matching TRBD2 (7 bases). V lost 5 bases and J lost 1, with 27 bases in between. Germline V lookup: CDR1 MDHEN, CDR2 SYDVKM. This CDR3 is built from 19 residues. CDR3 amino acids: CASSPHLGGVGMRSYEQYF. The CDR3 nucleotides are TGTGCCAGCAGTCCACACCTAGGGGGGGTAGGGATGAGGTCCTACGAGCAGTACTTC.

The CDR3 DNA follows: TGTGCCAGCAGCCCCTTCGGGACAGGGTCAGACGGGGAGCTGTTTTTT. Translation gives CASSPFGTGSDGELFF. The chain employs TRBV5-6 and TRBJ2-2; 9 bases map to TRBD1. This CDR3 is built from 16 residues. Germline CDR1 SGHDT, CDR2 YYEEEE. Trimming cost V 4 bases and J 7 bases; bases outside gene matches: 11.

The chain combines TRBV19 with TRBJ2-6; perhaps TRBD2 as D (6 bases). Trimming removed 6 bases at V and 3 bases at J, with 15 bases between. The CDR3 extends over 16 amino acids. Looked up from germline, CDR1 is LNHDA and CDR2 is SQIVND (reference sequence). The CDR3: CASRFQGGSGANVLTF. The CDR3 DNA is TGTGCCAGTAGATTTCAGGGAGGTAGTGGGGCCAACGTCCTGACTTTC.

The J gene is TRBJ2-5, the V gene TRBV30; no clear D gene. The J call is in doubt because the DNA end fits TRBJ2-7 better. CDR1 and CDR2 from the germline V gene are GTSNPN and SVGIG (reference sequence). The CDR3 has 13 amino acids. CDR3 amino acids: CAWSGWGSYEQYF. CDR3 DNA: TGTGCCTGGAGTGGGTGGGGCTCCTACGAGCAGTACTTC.

The table lists this clone with a count of one. V and J are TRBV7-9 and TRBJ1-4; 9 bases match TRBD1. The CDR3 extends over 16 amino acids. Germline values: CDR1 SEHNR, CDR2 FQNEAQ (reference sequence). V shed 4 bases, J shed 5 bases, and the junction held 8 bases outside the gene matches. CDR3 amino acids: CASSSRDREGNEKLFF. CDR3 bases: TGTGCCAGCAGCTCTCGGGACAGGGAGGGGAATGAAAAACTGTTTTTT. The full variable domain, completed using reference TRBV7-9 and TRBJ1-4, is DTGVSQNPRHKITKRGQNVTFRCDPISEHNRLYWYRQTLGQGPEFLTYFQNEAQLEKSRLLSDRFSAERPKGSFSTLEIQRTEQGDSAMYLCASSSRDREGNEKLFFGSGTQLSVL.